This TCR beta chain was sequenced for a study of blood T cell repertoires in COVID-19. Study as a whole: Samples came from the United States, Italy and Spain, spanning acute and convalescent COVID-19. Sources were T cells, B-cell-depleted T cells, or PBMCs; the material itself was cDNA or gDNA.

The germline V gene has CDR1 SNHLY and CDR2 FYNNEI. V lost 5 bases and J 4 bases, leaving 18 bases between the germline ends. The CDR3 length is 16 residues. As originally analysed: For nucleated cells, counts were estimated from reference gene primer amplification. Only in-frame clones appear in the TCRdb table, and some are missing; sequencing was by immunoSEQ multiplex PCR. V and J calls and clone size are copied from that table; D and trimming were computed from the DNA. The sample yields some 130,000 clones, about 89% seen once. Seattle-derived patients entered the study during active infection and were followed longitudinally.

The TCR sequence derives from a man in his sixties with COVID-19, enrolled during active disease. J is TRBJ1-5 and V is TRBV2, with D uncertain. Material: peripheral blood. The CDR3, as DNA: TGTGCCAGCAGTCTACCGCTAGGCAGAACTAATCAGCCCCAGCATTTT. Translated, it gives CASSLPLGRTNQPQHF.